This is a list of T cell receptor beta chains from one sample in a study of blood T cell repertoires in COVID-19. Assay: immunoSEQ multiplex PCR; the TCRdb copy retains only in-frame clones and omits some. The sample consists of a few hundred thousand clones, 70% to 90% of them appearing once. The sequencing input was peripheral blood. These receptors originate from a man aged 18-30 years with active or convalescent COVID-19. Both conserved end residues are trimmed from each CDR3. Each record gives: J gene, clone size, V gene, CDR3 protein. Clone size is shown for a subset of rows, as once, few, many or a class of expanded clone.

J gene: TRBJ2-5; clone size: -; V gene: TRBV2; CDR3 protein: ASSGTGTSAETQY
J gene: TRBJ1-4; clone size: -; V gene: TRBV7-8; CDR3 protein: ASSREEAVTNEKLF
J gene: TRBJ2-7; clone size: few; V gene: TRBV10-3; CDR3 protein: AISEPDRMSGEQY
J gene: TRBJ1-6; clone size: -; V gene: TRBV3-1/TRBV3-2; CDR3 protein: ASSFQDRIYNSPLH
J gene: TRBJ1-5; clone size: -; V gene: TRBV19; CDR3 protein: ASSIGNQPQH
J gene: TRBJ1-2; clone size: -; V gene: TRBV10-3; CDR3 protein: AISESYAESNGYT
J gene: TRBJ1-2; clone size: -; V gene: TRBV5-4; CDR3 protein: ASSLGQGKYGYT
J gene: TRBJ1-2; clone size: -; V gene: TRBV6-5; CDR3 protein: ASRIQGARDYGYT
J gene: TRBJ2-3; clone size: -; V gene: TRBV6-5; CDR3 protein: ASRQRDNTDTQY
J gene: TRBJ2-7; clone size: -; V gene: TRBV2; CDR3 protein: ASSTQTVTYEQY